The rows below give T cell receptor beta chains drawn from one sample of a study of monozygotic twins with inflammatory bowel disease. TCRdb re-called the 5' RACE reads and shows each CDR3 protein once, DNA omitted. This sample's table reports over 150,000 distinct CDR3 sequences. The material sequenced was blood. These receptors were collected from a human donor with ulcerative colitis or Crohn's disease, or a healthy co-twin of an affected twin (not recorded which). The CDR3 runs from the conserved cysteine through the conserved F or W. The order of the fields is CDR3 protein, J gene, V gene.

CASSQDLRQGHGYTF | TRBJ1-2 | TRBV14
CASSLEGTVIYEQYF | TRBJ2-7 | TRBV5-1
CASSLAVRAGAYEQFF | TRBJ2-1 | TRBV7-6
CASSREPNYGYTF | TRBJ1-2 | TRBV28
CASRSTDTPNYGYTF | TRBJ1-2 | TRBV12-3/TRBV12-4
CASSVRQGARNIQYF | TRBJ2-4 | TRBV6-1
CASSYGGSGRALADTQYF | TRBJ2-3 | TRBV6-5
CASRRLAVVINEQFF | TRBJ2-1 | TRBV6-1
CSVEPTGDNEQFF | TRBJ2-1 | TRBV29-1
CASSLKWTDYGYTF | TRBJ1-2 | TRBV27
CASSYGLALPSINEQFF | TRBJ2-1 | TRBV7-8
CASSLVDSYQETQYF | TRBJ2-5 | TRBV7-6
CASSPLLAGGNEQYF | TRBJ2-7 | TRBV9
CASSLSGNYEQYF | TRBJ2-7 | TRBV5-1
CDSSPDTTNEKLFF | TRBJ1-4 | TRBV4-3
CSALNFISGTDTQYF | TRBJ2-3 | TRBV20-1
CASSSSTGRSSYNSPLHF | TRBJ1-6 | TRBV7-3
CASSRTGASNTGELFF | TRBJ2-2 | TRBV11-1
CASSLGGIGPNTEAFF | TRBJ1-1 | TRBV5-1
CAWEGYNTGELFF | TRBJ2-2 | TRBV30
CASSHYGLSNTGELFF | TRBJ2-2 | TRBV4-2
CASSSGQYSYNEQFF | TRBJ2-1 | TRBV5-1
CASSLGLAVAYEQYF | TRBJ2-7 | TRBV3-1
CASRGTVKPQETQYF | TRBJ2-5 | TRBV6-1
CASSLGSANSYEQYF | TRBJ2-7 | TRBV7-2
CASSLSGPMNTEAFF | TRBJ1-1 | TRBV12-3/TRBV12-4
CSVAWQNTGELFF | TRBJ2-2 | TRBV29-1
CASTPRVPSHEQYF | TRBJ2-7 | TRBV28
CASSLTGAGSGNTIYF | TRBJ1-3 | TRBV7-3
CANRDRAGTEAFF | TRBJ1-1 | TRBV6-1
CASSPRLAGGAYEQYF | TRBJ2-7 | TRBV11-2
CSAGGKDNQPQHF | TRBJ1-5 | TRBV20-1
CATSVGSHGYTF | TRBJ1-2 | TRBV24-1
CASSLYMNTEAFF | TRBJ1-1 | TRBV7-2
CSAREPGTAYSNQPQHF | TRBJ1-5 | TRBV20-1
CASSESRQVSPLHF | TRBJ1-6 | TRBV2
CASSSGSYSYEQYF | TRBJ2-7 | TRBV7-2
CASTPPRATTHTGELFF | TRBJ2-2 | TRBV19
CASSFDSYGYTF | TRBJ1-2 | TRBV7-2
CATLQGARRLNTEAFF | TRBJ1-1 | TRBV13
CSASSKGQGSYEQYF | TRBJ2-7 | TRBV20-1
CSVERQGGEQYF | TRBJ2-7 | TRBV29-1
CASRRSGANVLTF | TRBJ2-6 | TRBV5-1
CASHEVRGSSYEQYF | TRBJ2-7 | TRBV2
CASKKELAGKSSYNEQFF | TRBJ2-1 | TRBV27
CASSLGWQGRNEQFF | TRBJ2-1 | TRBV7-7